A single sample is the source of the 4 T cell receptor beta chains below, sequenced in a study of immune heterogeneity within non-small cell lung tumors. CDR3 of TCR beta was amplified by multiplex PCR that used 32 V and 13 J primers. Each CDR3 protein gets one entry after TCRdb re-called the multiplex PCR reads with MiXCR. The sample contains roughly 3,900 distinct CDR3 sequences, 27% of which appear only once. Template input, which was bulk tumor genomic DNA, totaled 600 ng per sample. Biopsies that were spaced far apart were taken, several per primary tumor, during surgery. Patients went through curative surgery, and their non-small cell lung cancer was untreated and newly diagnosed. The sample taken for sequencing was lung tumor tissue. The source is a man between 60 and 75 years old with non-small cell lung cancer.

Of note for this clonotype: In this CDR3 the conserved last residue, phenylalanine or tryptophan, is missing, so a read error is likely. J is TRBJ2-7 and V is TRBV29-1; TRBD1 aligns across 9 bases. Germline loops: CDR1 SQVTM, CDR2 ANQGSEA. This CDR3 contains 13 residues. Trimming took 6 bases from V and 5 from J; bases not matched to a gene: 8. The CDR3 bases are TGCAGCGTCCGATGGAGGACAGGGGACGAGCAGTACTCC. Protein product: CSVRWRTGDEQYS.

J is TRBJ1-6 and V is TRBV7-9; D is unresolved. Between the trimmed V and J ends, which lost 5 bases and 5 bases, there was a span of 10 bases. Germline CDR1 reads SEHNR; CDR2 reads FQNEAQ (reference sequence). The length of the CDR3 is 14 residues. Written as DNA, the CDR3 is TGTGCCAGCAGCACCGGGCCAGATAATTCACCCCTCCACTTT. Amino acid sequence: CASSTGPDNSPLHF.

This clonotype has only a few counts. The V and J genes are TRBV4-1 and TRBJ2-3, with unresolved D. Germline lookup yields CDR1 MGHRA and CDR2 YSYEKL. The V end lost 5 bases, the J end lost 12 bases, and 24 bases lay between the germline ends. This CDR3 comprises 15 residues. Here the CDR3 DNA reads TGCGCCAGCAGCACCCCCTTAGAGGCTACGAAACCACAGTATTTT. It translates to CASSTPLEATKPQYF.

V is TRBV3-1 and J is TRBJ2-2; the match to TRBD2 covers 10 bases. The ends lost 1 base at V and 6 bases at J; junction bases unmatched: 8. CDR1 and CDR2 from the germline V gene are LGHDT and YNNKEL (reference sequence). This CDR3 has 17 amino acids. DNA of the CDR3: TGTGCCAGCAGCCAAGCCCCTATTAGCGGGAGGTCCGGGGAGCTGTTTTTT. It specifies CASSQAPISGRSGELFF.